The rows below give T cell receptor beta chains drawn from one sample of a study of T-cell memory formation after mild COVID-19. TCRdb recomputed calls from the 5' RACE reads with MiXCR, one row per CDR3 protein. The sample lists some 300,000 distinct CDR3 sequences, around a fifth occurring once. The sample comprised PBMCs or a T cell subset sorted from them (not recorded which). These receptors were obtained from a man between 18 and 35 years old who had mild COVID-19 (a few samples of this study predate the infection). Cell type and time point are not known. Both conserved end residues are part of each CDR3. Fields, in order: CDR3 length, V gene, D gene, clone size, J gene, CDR3 DNA, CDR3 protein. D genes are given only for firm matches. Not every row has a clone size; where given, it reads once, few, many or a size class.

15	TRBV7-2	-	-	TRBJ2-7	TGTGCCAGCAGCTTAGTGGGGGCAGGCTCCTACGAGCAGTACTTC	CASSLVGAGSYEQYF
15	TRBV5-6	TRBD1	-	TRBJ1-2	TGTGCCAGCAGACCTAAAGACAGGGGTCGGAATGGCTACACCTTC	CASRPKDRGRNGYTF
17	TRBV4-3	-	few	TRBJ2-6	TGCGCCAGCAGCCAAGATCAGGGCGGACCTGGGGCCAACGTCCTGACTTTC	CASSQDQGGPGANVLTF
16	TRBV6-5	TRBD1	few	TRBJ1-6	TGTGCCAGCAGTTACTCGTTAAAGGGACAGCATTCACCCCTCCACTTT	CASSYSLKGQHSPLHF
14	TRBV27	TRBD2	few	TRBJ2-5	TGTGCCAGCACCCCGCGGGGGGACCAAGAGACCCAGTACTTC	CASTPRGDQETQYF
15	TRBV5-1	TRBD2	-	TRBJ2-1	TGCGCCAGCAGTGTAATTAGCGGGGGGGCAGATGAGCAGTTCTTC	CASSVISGGADEQFF
12	TRBV6-2/TRBV6-3	-	-	TRBJ2-7	TGTGCCAGCAGTGTACAGGGCTACGAGCAGTACTTC	CASSVQGYEQYF
15	TRBV4-3	-	-	TRBJ2-3	TGCGCCAGCAGCCAAAGTCGGGGGAACGCAGATACGCAGTATTTT	CASSQSRGNADTQYF
15	TRBV4-3	-	-	TRBJ2-2	TGCGCCAGCAGCCAAGATGGGACCGGTCGCGGGGAGCTGTTTTTT	CASSQDGTGRGELFF
14	TRBV7-3	-	-	TRBJ1-1	TGTGCCAGCAGCTCGGGGGGCCCGAACACTGAAGCTTTCTTT	CASSSGGPNTEAFF
14	TRBV5-4	-	few	TRBJ1-1	TGTGCCAGCAGCCCGCGAACAGGGTACACTGAAGCTTTCTTT	CASSPRTGYTEAFF
13	TRBV5-6	TRBD1	-	TRBJ1-5	TGTGCCAGCAGCGGAACAGGGGACCAGCCCCAGCATTTT	CASSGTGDQPQHF
15	TRBV6-5	-	-	TRBJ1-1	TGTGCCAGCAGTTACTCAACAGGAGGCAAAACTGAAGCTTTCTTT	CASSYSTGGKTEAFF
15	TRBV13	TRBD1	once	TRBJ1-2	TGTGCCAGCAGCTTAGGGGGACAGGGGAACTATGGCTACACCTTC	CASSLGGQGNYGYTF
15	TRBV6-2/TRBV6-3	-	-	TRBJ2-3	TGTGCCAGCAGTTCCTCGAAGGTGGCGCCAGATACGCAGTATTTT	CASSSSKVAPDTQYF
15	TRBV12-3/TRBV12-4	-	-	TRBJ2-2	TGTGCCAGCAGTTTAAGCAGAACGAACACCGGGGAGCTGTTTTTT	CASSLSRTNTGELFF
13	TRBV30	TRBD1	-	TRBJ1-1	TGTGCCTGGGAGACAGGGCGGAACACTGAAGCTTTCTTT	CAWETGRNTEAFF
13	TRBV20-1	-	-	TRBJ1-1	TGCAGTGCTAGAGATGATCCGAACACTGAAGCTTTCTTT	CSARDDPNTEAFF
16	TRBV6-5	TRBD2	-	TRBJ2-5	TGTGCCAGCAGTCGCGTCGGGACTAGCGGGGGAGAGACCCAGTACTTC	CASSRVGTSGGETQYF
14	TRBV12-3/TRBV12-4	-	-	TRBJ1-4	TGTGCCAGCAGCCGTGGACAAAGCAATGAAAAACTGTTTTTT	CASSRGQSNEKLFF
17	TRBV6-2/TRBV6-3	TRBD2	-	TRBJ2-5	TGTGCCAGCAGACGAGGCGTCCTAGCGGGGGAGCAAGAGACCCAGTACTTC	CASRRGVLAGEQETQYF
18	TRBV7-2	-	-	TRBJ2-5	TGTGCCAGCAGCTTAGGAGCCCCCCTCGGGCAGGGCCAAGAGACCCAGTACTTC	CASSLGAPLGQGQETQYF
14	TRBV27	TRBD1	many	TRBJ1-2	TGTGCCAGCAGTCCCCGGACAGGGAACTATGGCTACACCTTC	CASSPRTGNYGYTF
15	TRBV19	TRBD1	few	TRBJ1-5	TGTGCCAGTAGTATCGGACAGGGGCGATATCAGCCCCAGCATTTT	CASSIGQGRYQPQHF
14	TRBV4-2	-	few	TRBJ1-2	TGTGCCAGCAGCCAGCCGACAGCCATCTATGGCTACACCTTC	CASSQPTAIYGYTF
14	TRBV30	-	few	TRBJ1-2	TGTGCCTGGAGCCGTCAGGGAACTAACTATGGCTACACCTTC	CAWSRQGTNYGYTF